This TCR beta chain was captured by sequencing in a study of Ad26.COV2.S vaccination and SARS-CoV-2 variants. Clones were sequenced by immunoSEQ multiplex PCR, and TCRdb holds only the in-frame ones, with some missing. The sample yields 400,000 to 450,000 clones, over 75% seen once. CDR1 ENHRY and CDR2 SYGVKD come from the germline V gene. This CDR3 comprises 13 residues. Treatment denoted: roughly 19 received Ad26.COV2.S at low or high dose, single or two shots; 5 received placebo; per-sample allocation not given. All samples were drawn on day 63, counting from the first vaccine or placebo injection.

The source was peripheral blood, collected in a trial of Ad26.COV2.S vaccine versus placebo. The sequence came from a person aged 18-60 years who received the Ad26.COV2.S COVID-19 vaccine or a placebo. This chain uses TRBV10-3 with TRBJ2-3; 11 bases fit TRBD2. CDR3: CATGLAEPDTQYF. CDR3 DNA sequence: TGTGCGACGGGACTAGCGGAGCCAGATACGCAGTATTTT.